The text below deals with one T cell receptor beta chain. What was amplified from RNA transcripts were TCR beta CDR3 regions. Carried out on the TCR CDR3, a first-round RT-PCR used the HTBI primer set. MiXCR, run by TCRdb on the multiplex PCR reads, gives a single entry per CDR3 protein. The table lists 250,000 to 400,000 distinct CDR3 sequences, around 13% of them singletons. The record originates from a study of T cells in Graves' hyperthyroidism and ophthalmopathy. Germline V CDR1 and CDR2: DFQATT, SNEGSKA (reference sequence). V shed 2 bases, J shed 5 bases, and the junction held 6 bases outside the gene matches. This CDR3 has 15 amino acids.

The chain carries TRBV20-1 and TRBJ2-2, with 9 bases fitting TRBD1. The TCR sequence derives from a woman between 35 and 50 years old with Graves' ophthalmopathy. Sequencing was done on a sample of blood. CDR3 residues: CSARTDRGRTGELFF. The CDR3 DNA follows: TGCAGTGCTAGAACGGACAGGGGCCGGACCGGGGAGCTGTTTTTT.